These 23 T cell receptor beta chains came from one sample sequenced in a study of cytomegalovirus exposure and HLA in healthy donors. Primers included in the PCR were 60 Vbeta and 13 Jbeta primers. Clones were sequenced by immunoSEQ multiplex PCR, and TCRdb holds only the in-frame ones, with some missing. Among 100,000 to 150,000 clones, 64% were seen once, and the ten largest hold 2.4%. Sequences were obtained from PBMCs. These receptors were collected from a woman aged 40 to 49 in good health and CMV-seronegative.

In its sample, this clone was seen a few times. The chain uses TRBV5-1 and TRBJ2-5; 7 nucleotides match TRBD1. Germline CDR1 is SGHRS and CDR2 is YFSETQ. The junction had 4 bases not matched to a gene; V was cut back by 3 bases and J by 2 bases. CDR3 length: 14 residues. Written as DNA, the CDR3 is TGCGCCAGCAGCTGGGACAGAAGACAAGAGACCCAGTACTTC. Translated, it gives CASSWDRRQETQYF.

The chain carries TRBV20-1 and TRBJ1-5; D not resolved. V gave up 1 base and J gave up 5 bases, with 3 bases separating them. The germline V gene encodes CDR1 DFQATT and CDR2 SNEGSKA (reference sequence). CDR3 length: 11 amino acids. CDR3 nucleotide sequence: TGCAGTGCTAGAGGCGATCAGCCCCAGCATTTT. Translating it yields CSARGDQPQHF.

This clone was observed a single time. This chain joins TRBV5-1 and TRBJ2-7; 9 positions agree with TRBD1. V dropped 2 bases and J dropped 4; count of bases not matched to a gene: 7. The CDR3 length is 15 residues. The germline gives CDR1 SGHRS, CDR2 YFSETQ. CDR3 region: CASSFPGQGFYEQYF. Written as DNA, the CDR3 is TGCGCCAGCAGCTTTCCGGGACAGGGCTTTTACGAGCAGTACTTC.

The V call is TRBV6-6, the J call TRBJ1-5; no firm D call. The CDR3 is 12 residues long. Looked up from germline, CDR1 is MNHNY and CDR2 is SVGAGI (reference sequence). Trimming stripped 5 bases from V and 5 bases from J, with 7 bases between. The CDR3 sequence: CASSQIYQPQHF. The CDR3 DNA reads as TGTGCCAGCAGTCAAATTTATCAGCCCCAGCATTTT.

In this sample, this clone turned up a few times. The gene calls are TRBV6-7 and TRBJ2-5; 13 nucleotides align to TRBD2. TRBV6-7 is an ORF; its function is uncertain. The junction had 10 bases not matched to a gene; V was cut back by 6 bases and J by 0 bases. The CDR3 has 18 amino acids. The CDR3 DNA reads as TGTGCCAGCAGCATAGGACTAGCGGGGGCCCGGTACCAAGAGACCCAGTACTTC. The encoded protein is CASSIGLAGARYQETQYF.

The V call is TRBV28, the J call TRBJ1-1; 8 nucleotides align to TRBD1. The CDR3 loop spans 15 amino acids. CDR1 is MDHEN and CDR2 is SYDVKM in the germline V gene. Trimming cost V 6 bases and J 1 base; bases outside gene matches: 7. This CDR3 is CASSPGGRSNTEAFF. The CDR3 region has the DNA TGTGCCAGCAGCCCAGGGGGCAGGTCGAACACTGAAGCTTTCTTT.

This clone appeared a single time. The chain employs TRBV5-4 and TRBJ2-1; D perhaps matches TRBD1 (6 bases). Trimming stripped 4 bases from V and 0 bases from J, with 14 bases between. This CDR3 has 16 amino acids. In germline, CDR1 is SGHNT, CDR2 YYREEE (reference sequence). In nucleotides, the CDR3 is TGTGCCAGCAGCGAGGGACAATCCCTCTCCTACAATGAGCAGTTCTTC. Translating it yields CASSEGQSLSYNEQFF.

This clone appeared a few times. Within the sample, other DNA sequences also encode this same CDR3. The rearrangement uses TRBV30 and TRBJ1-5; 11 bases align to TRBD1. V lost 0 bases and J lost 4; bases outside the gene matches: 2. The CDR3 spans 15 residues. Germline-derived CDR1 and CDR2 are GTSNPN and SVGIG (reference sequence). CDR3 nucleotide sequence: TGTGCCTGGAGTGTGGGACAGGGGGGGAATCAGCCCCAGCATTTT. It is translated as CAWSVGQGGNQPQHF.

This clone was found a few times. V is TRBV5-1 and J is TRBJ2-3, with 12 bases aligning to TRBD2. There are 17 residues in the CDR3. V was pared by 4 bases and J by 0 bases, with 6 bases of the junction left unmatched. Per germline, CDR1 SGHRS and CDR2 YFSETQ. The CDR3 DNA is TGCGCCAGCAGCCCATCTAGCGGGGGGGCTAGCACAGATACGCAGTATTTT. It encodes CASSPSSGGASTDTQYF.

The chain carries TRBV28 and TRBJ1-2; perhaps TRBD1 as D (5 bases). Germline values: CDR1 MDHEN, CDR2 SYDVKM. Trimming removed 4 bases at V and 7 bases at J, with 10 bases between. The CDR3 loop spans 12 amino acids. DNA of the CDR3: TGTGCCAGCAGTTGGACAACCTCTGGCTACACCTTC. Translated, it gives CASSWTTSGYTF.

This chain joins TRBV4-3 and TRBJ1-1, with 7 positions matching TRBD1. The CDR3 covers 17 residues. V trimming: 4 bases; J trimming: 11 bases; junction bases outside the gene matches: 22. The germline V gene has CDR1 LGHNA and CDR2 YSLEER. CDR3 region: CASSPFSTTGSVAEAFF. DNA of the CDR3: TGCGCCAGCAGCCCATTCTCGACGACAGGGTCAGTAGCGGAGGCTTTCTTT.

This clone was found once. The chain employs TRBV7-8 and TRBJ2-7; D might be TRBD2 (7 bases). The germline V gene encodes CDR1 SGHVS and CDR2 FQNEAQ. The CDR3 covers 13 residues. V lost 1 base and J lost 6, with 10 bases in between. CDR3 coding DNA: TGTGCCAGCAGCTTAGGGAGGGGGGGCGAGCAGTACTTC. It translates to CASSLGRGGEQYF.

This clone showed up just a few times. CDR3 residues: CASSGRGYEQYF. The CDR3 DNA is TGTGCCAGCAGCGGAAGGGGGTACGAGCAGTACTTC. The J gene is TRBJ2-7, the V gene TRBV7-2, with D perhaps matching TRBD1 (6 bases). V lost 5 bases to trimming and J lost 4 bases, with 9 bases between them. Per germline, CDR1 SGHTA and CDR2 FQGNSA. The length of the CDR3 is 12 residues.

The rearrangement links TRBV5-1 to TRBJ1-2, with 11 bases lining up with TRBD1. This CDR3 is built from 14 residues. V was clipped by 6 bases and J by 6 bases; unmatched bases: 7. The germline V gene encodes CDR1 SGHRS and CDR2 YFSETQ. The CDR3 nucleotides are TGCGCCAGCAACCCGGGACAGGGGGACCATGGCTACACCTTC. This codes for CASNPGQGDHGYTF.

This clone has just one count. J is TRBJ1-6 and V is TRBV27; TRBD1 is a possible D gene (6 bases). Germline CDR1 and CDR2: MNHEY and SMNVEV (reference sequence). With 7 bases removed from V and 7 bases from J, the gap between germline ends came to 17 bases. The CDR3 runs 15 residues. This chain's CDR3 is CASKLLGQRNSPLHF. The CDR3 DNA sequence: TGTGCCAGCAAGCTTCTCGGACAGAGGAATTCACCCCTCCACTTT.

The J gene is TRBJ2-7, the V gene TRBV6-6; 8 bases align to TRBD2. CDR3 length: 13 amino acids. Germline lookup yields CDR1 MNHNY and CDR2 SVGAGI (reference sequence). The junction had 1 base not matched to a gene; V was cut back by 2 bases and J by 4 bases. The CDR3 DNA sequence: TGTGCCAGCAGTTACGAGCGGGAGTACGAGCAGTACTTC. As protein: CASSYEREYEQYF.

CDR3 residues: CASNQRGGLNTEAFF. The CDR3 coding sequence is TGTGCCAGCAACCAAAGGGGGGGTTTGAACACTGAAGCTTTCTTT. The chain joins TRBV7-9 to TRBJ1-1, with a tentative D call TRBD1 (6 bases). Trimming took 7 bases from V and 0 from J, leaving 15 bases between them. This CDR3 has 15 amino acids. CDR1 is SEHNR, CDR2 FQNEAQ, per germline (reference sequence).

The V and J genes are TRBV15 and TRBJ1-1, with 7 bases matching TRBD1. In germline, CDR1 is LNHNV, CDR2 YYDKDF (reference sequence). V was clipped by 2 bases and J by 11 bases; unmatched bases: 8. This CDR3 has 13 amino acids. The CDR3 sequence is CATSRYDREVAFF. In DNA form, the CDR3 reads TGTGCCACCAGCAGATACGACAGGGAAGTGGCTTTCTTT. The full variable domain, its missing parts supplied by reference TRBV15 and TRBJ1-1, is DAMVIQNPRYQVTQFGKPVTLSCSQTLNHNVMYWYQQKSSQAPKLLFHYYDKDFNNEADTPDNFQSRRPNTSFCFLDIRSPGLGDTAMYLCATSRYDREVAFFGQGTRLTVV.

The chain uses TRBV9 and TRBJ2-5; a weak D match, TRBD1 (5 bases). This CDR3 is 14 amino acids long. Germline V CDR1 and CDR2: SGDLS, YYNGEE. V was trimmed by 0 bases and J by 2 bases, leaving 8 bases between them. CDR3 DNA sequence: TGTGCCAGCAGCGTAGCTACAGGACAAGAGACCCAGTACTTC. As protein: CASSVATGQETQYF. Complete variable domain (other parts from reference TRBV9 and TRBJ2-5): DSGVTQTPKHLITATGQRVTLRCSPRSGDLSVYWYQQSLDQGLQFLIQYYNGEERAKGNILERFSAQQFPDLHSELNLSSLELGDSALYFCASSVATGQETQYFGPGTRLLVL.

The chain is built from TRBV9 and TRBJ2-6, with 9 bases identical to TRBD1. The CDR3 sequence is 19 residues long. J lost 0 bases, V lost 0 bases, and 7 bases had no gene match. Germline V gives CDR1 SGDLS, CDR2 YYNGEE. CDR3: CASSVGGGQGSSGANVLTF. The CDR3 DNA follows: TGTGCCAGCAGCGTAGGCGGAGGACAGGGGTCCTCTGGGGCCAACGTCCTGACTTTC.

The rearrangement links TRBV5-5 to TRBJ1-2, with 12 nucleotides matching TRBD1. J gave up 5 bases and V 5 bases, and 13 bases lay outside the gene matches. Germline CDR1 reads SGHKS; CDR2 reads YYEKEE (reference sequence). The CDR3 sequence is 17 residues long. The CDR3 DNA reads TGTGCCAGCAGTTCTACCGGGACAGGGGGCGTTTTTTATGGCTACACCTTC. Residues: CASSSTGTGGVFYGYTF.

The V and J genes are TRBV15 and TRBJ2-5, with D perhaps matching TRBD1 (6 bases). The CDR3 sequence is 16 residues long. The germline V and J ends were trimmed by 1 base and 0 bases, with 12 bases remaining between them. Germline V CDR1 and CDR2: LNHNV, YYDKDF (reference sequence). CDR3 in amino acids: CATSRVQGSNQETQYF. CDR3 coding DNA: TGTGCCACCAGCAGAGTACAGGGCTCCAACCAAGAGACCCAGTACTTC.

In this sample, this clone turned up a few times. This rearrangement joins TRBV5-4 to TRBJ2-2; D perhaps matches TRBD1 (6 bases). CDR3 length: 14 amino acids. In germline, CDR1 is SGHNT, CDR2 YYREEE (reference sequence). V shed 2 bases and J shed 5 bases, with 10 bases lying between them. The CDR3 is CASSLQGVTGELFF. The CDR3 region has the DNA TGTGCCAGCAGCTTACAGGGCGTGACCGGGGAGCTGTTTTTT.